The entry that follows covers one T cell receptor (beta chain) sequence. No antigen is known for it. The PCR was carried out with 60 Vbeta primers and 13 Jbeta primers. Measured with immunoSEQ multiplex PCR; TCRdb has only the in-frame clones, and not every one. Of about 270,000 clones listed, roughly two thirds are singletons. The data were taken from a study of cytomegalovirus exposure and HLA in healthy donors. Study results and caveats: Later analysis revealed greater clonal expansion in HLA-associated TCR beta chains than in equally common others. In vitro assays verified that three CMV-associated chains recognized CMV antigens specifically. One variant, a missense change in DCLRE1C, was linked in a later analysis to TCR beta V- and J-gene trimming.

Germline values: CDR1 MDHEN, CDR2 SYDVKM. V dropped 8 bases and J dropped 8 bases, with 21 bases sitting between them. There are 14 residues in the CDR3. Sequencing was carried out using PBMCs. This receptor was obtained from a female donor in good health and CMV-seronegative. The chain is built from TRBV28 and TRBJ1-2; D perhaps matches TRBD1 (6 bases). The chain's CDR3 is CASDGSSGAGGYTF. CDR3 bases: TGTGCCAGCGATGGGTCCTCAGGGGCCGGCGGCTACACCTTC.